What follows are 6 T cell receptor beta chains derived from one specimen sequenced in a study of blood T cell repertoires in COVID-19. Some clones are missing from TCRdb's copy, which holds only in-frame ones; the method was immunoSEQ multiplex PCR. The sample lists tens of thousands of clones, about 90% occurring once. The sequenced material came from peripheral blood. The origin of the receptors is a man aged 45-65 years with COVID-19, enrolled during active disease.

This clone was detected once. This chain uses TRBV5-1 with TRBJ1-5; D possibly corresponds to TRBD1 (6 bases). The length of the CDR3 is 16 residues. V gave up 9 bases and J gave up 6 bases, with 25 bases separating them. In germline, CDR1 is SGHRS, CDR2 YFSETQ. Here the CDR3 reads CANRTPSGVLGQPQHF. CDR3 in DNA: TGCGCCAACAGAACACCGTCAGGGGTTCTGGGTCAGCCCCAGCATTTT.

The CDR3 coding sequence is TGTGCCAGCAGCTCAGGGGCCTACGAGCAGTACTTC. Its translation: CASSSGAYEQYF. The V call is TRBV7-9, the J call TRBJ2-7, with D tentatively TRBD1 (6 bases). The V end was cut by 4 bases, the J end by 2 bases, with 6 bases between. The CDR3 spans 12 residues. Looked up from germline, CDR1 is SEHNR and CDR2 is FQNEAQ (reference sequence).

This chain links TRBV27 with TRBJ1-1; TRBD1 matches at 10 bases. Germline assignment: CDR1 MNHEY and CDR2 SMNVEV (reference sequence). This CDR3 is built from 16 residues. V lost 5 bases and J lost 11; bases outside the gene matches: 17. DNA for the CDR3: TGTGCCAGCAGTGGGGGGGTCGGGACAGGGGTCGTGGTGGCTTTCTTT. Protein: CASSGGVGTGVVVAFF.

The chain is built from TRBV24-1 and TRBJ2-1; 8 nucleotides align to TRBD1. The germline gives CDR1 KGHDR, CDR2 SFDVKD. The CDR3 totals 15 residues. Germline trimming cut 0 bases from V and 9 bases from J; bases unmatched to any gene: 6. The CDR3 nucleotides read TGTGCCACCAGTGATTTGGGACAGGGTAGGAGTGAGCAGTTCTTC. It translates to CATSDLGQGRSEQFF.

This clone was observed once. This chain joins TRBV4-1 and TRBJ2-2; a weak D match, TRBD1 (5 bases). Germline-derived CDR1 and CDR2 are MGHRA and YSYEKL. Trimming pared 1 base from V and 6 bases from J, leaving 12 bases between. The CDR3 contains 15 residues. CDR3 protein: CASSQGGRVAGELFF. In nucleotides, the CDR3 is TGCGCCAGCAGCCAAGGGGGCAGGGTCGCCGGGGAGCTGTTTTTT.

The gene calls are TRBV7-2 and TRBJ1-1, with TRBD1 matching over 8 bases. J lost 4 bases, V lost 3 bases, and 1 base had no gene match. Germline V gene sequence: CDR1 SGHTA, CDR2 FQGNSA. The CDR3 is made up of 13 amino acids. CDR3 bases: TGTGCCAGCAGCTTTACAGGGGGCACTGAAGCTTTCTTT. This gives the protein CASSFTGGTEAFF.